Listed below are T cell receptor beta chains from one sample, sequenced in a study of PD-1 blockade in classical Hodgkin lymphoma. Method: immunoSEQ multiplex PCR; TCRdb's copy keeps in-frame clones and lacks some. The sample lists about 94,000 clones; about 88% were seen once. The sample was peripheral blood mononuclear cells (PBMCs), taken before the second cycle of nivolumab. These receptors came from a human donor with classical Hodgkin lymphoma. Both conserved end residues are part of each CDR3. The D gene is left open where the match is weak. Not every row has a clone size; where given, it reads once, few, many or a size class.

J | D | V | size | DNA | CDR3
TRBJ1-2 | TRBD1 | TRBV7-8 | once | TGTGCCAGCAGCTTTAATCCCCGGGACAGGGAAGGTCATAACTATGGCTACACCTTC | CASSFNPRDREGHNYGYTF
TRBJ1-6 | . | TRBV28 | few | TGTGCCAGCAGTTTATGGGGGAGAATTTCACCCCTCCACTTT | CASSLWGRISPLHF
TRBJ2-7 | . | TRBV7-2 | . | TGTGCCAGCAGCTTTCGGACAGTATCCTACGAGCAGTACTTC | CASSFRTVSYEQYF
TRBJ1-6 | . | TRBV28 | . | TGTGCCAGCAGGACAGGAAGGCAATCACCCCTCCACTTT | CASRTGRQSPLHF
TRBJ2-7 | . | TRBV27 | . | TGTGCCAGCAGGCGAGCGCCCCCCACAGGGACCTACGAGCAGTACTTC | CASRRAPPTGTYEQYF
TRBJ2-3 | . | TRBV27 | . | TGTGCCAGCAGTTTTGGTGGGTTTGGAGATACGCAGTATTTT | CASSFGGFGDTQYF
TRBJ2-5 | . | TRBV5-1 | once | TGCGCCAGCAGCGAGGGACCTCACGGTACCCAGTACTTC | CASSEGPHGTQYF
TRBJ2-2 | . | TRBV10-1 | few | TGCGCCAGCAGTGCAACTAGCGGGGAGCTGTTTTTT | CASSATSGELFF
TRBJ1-6 | . | TRBV5-4 | . | TGTGCCAGCAGCTTGGACGGGTCACCCCTCCACTTT | CASSLDGSPLHF
TRBJ2-1 | . | TRBV27 | . | TGTGCCAGCAGTTTCACAGAGAAGTACAATGAGCAGTTCTTC | CASSFTEKYNEQFF
TRBJ2-1 | . | TRBV5-4 | . | TGTGCCAGCAGCTTGGCCAGGGGTGCCGGCAATGAGCAGTTCTTC | CASSLARGAGNEQFF
TRBJ1-1 | . | TRBV7-2 | . | TGTGCCAGCAGCTTAACTTATGGGGACACTGAAGCTTTCTTT | CASSLTYGDTEAFF
TRBJ2-7 | TRBD1 | TRBV7-2 | many | TGTGCCAGCAGCTTAGTTGGGACAGGAGGCTACGAGCAGTACTTC | CASSLVGTGGYEQYF
TRBJ2-2 | TRBD2 | TRBV9 | . | TGTGCCAGCAGCGGAGCGGGAAACACCGGGGAGCTGTTTTTT | CASSGAGNTGELFF
TRBJ1-2 | . | TRBV6-5 | . | TGTGCCAGCAGTTACTCCCCTGACAACCGGGGCTACACCTTC | CASSYSPDNRGYTF
TRBJ2-7 | . | TRBV7-2 | once | TGTGCCAGCAGGTATTCACCGACCTACGAGCAGTACTTC | CASRYSPTYEQYF
TRBJ2-7 | . | TRBV4-1 | few | TGCGCCAGCAGCCAAGCAACGCACTCCTACGAGCAGTACTTC | CASSQATHSYEQYF
TRBJ1-2 | . | TRBV7-9 | once | TGTGCCAGCAGCTCCGATCACCACGCCTTC | CASSSDHHAF
TRBJ2-1 | . | TRBV28 | . | TGTGCCAGCAGCCCATTGGAGGGAGATGAGCAGTTCTTC | CASSPLEGDEQFF
TRBJ2-1 | TRBD2 | TRBV5-8 | . | TGTGCCAGCAGCTCCTACGGACTAGCGAGAGCACGGGTGGACGGTGAGCAGTTCTTC | CASSSYGLARARVDGEQFF
TRBJ2-2 | . | TRBV9 | few | TGTGCCAGCAGGACTACTGCCGCCGGGGAGCTGTTTTTT | CASRTTAAGELFF
TRBJ2-1 | . | TRBV29-1 | . | TGCAGCGTTGAGAATGGGTCCTACAATGAGCAGTTCTTC | CSVENGSYNEQFF
TRBJ2-1 | . | TRBV5-6 | . | TGTGCCAGCAGCTTGGGACCCCTGGTATCGGCCGAGCAGTTCTTC | CASSLGPLVSAEQFF
TRBJ2-7 | TRBD1 | TRBV4-1 | once | TGCGCCAGCAGCCACGGACAGGGACTGGACGAGCAGTACTTC | CASSHGQGLDEQYF
TRBJ2-1 | . | TRBV28 | . | TGTGCCAGCAGATCGGGACTCCCAAGCTCCTACAATGAGCAGTTCTTC | CASRSGLPSSYNEQFF
TRBJ2-7 | . | TRBV10-3 | once | TGTGCCATCAGTGAGTTCAGGGGATACGAGCAGTACTTC | CAISEFRGYEQYF
TRBJ2-5 | . | TRBV19 | . | TGTGCCAGTAGTATGGCTAGAATGGTGGAGACCCAGTACTTC | CASSMARMVETQYF
TRBJ2-1 | TRBD2 | TRBV7-8 | . | TGTGCCAGCAGCTTAGTAGCGGGATCCCGTGAGCAGTTCTTC | CASSLVAGSREQFF
TRBJ2-1 | . | TRBV10-3 | . | TGTGCCATCAGCAGATCGGAGGCTGAGCAGTTCTTC | CAISRSEAEQFF